Listed below are T cell receptor beta chains from one sample, sequenced in a study of shared clonotypes between healthy human individuals. Assay used: immunoSEQ multiplex PCR; TCRdb lists only in-frame clones, some missing. This sample has fewer than 400,000 clones, with 74% found just once. Material: memory CD4+ T cells sorted from blood. All receptors derive from a man under 40 in good health. Both conserved end residues are part of each CDR3. Each record gives: J gene, D gene, V gene, clone size, CDR3 protein, CDR3 DNA. The D gene is left open where the match is weak. The size of a clone is reported for some rows only, either as once, few or many, or as a class for expanded clones.

J gene: TRBJ1-2
D gene: .
V gene: TRBV5-1
clone size: .
CDR3 protein: CASSLVLGDYGYTF
CDR3 DNA: TGCGCCAGCAGCTTGGTACTGGGGGATTATGGCTACACCTTC

J gene: TRBJ2-7
D gene: .
V gene: TRBV29-1
clone size: .
CDR3 protein: CSVARGLYEQYF
CDR3 DNA: TGCAGCGTTGCACGGGGGCTCTACGAGCAGTACTTC

J gene: TRBJ1-2
D gene: .
V gene: TRBV7-2
clone size: .
CDR3 protein: CASSLAPGPASHYTF
CDR3 DNA: TGTGCCAGCAGCTTAGCCCCGGGACCCGCGTCCCACTACACCTTC

J gene: TRBJ1-4
D gene: .
V gene: TRBV7-8
clone size: .
CDR3 protein: CASRESQGGGEKLFF
CDR3 DNA: TGTGCCAGCAGAGAGTCGCAGGGCGGAGGTGAAAAACTGTTTTTT

J gene: TRBJ1-5
D gene: TRBD1
V gene: TRBV27
clone size: few
CDR3 protein: CASSSNRGQPQHF
CDR3 DNA: TGTGCCAGCAGTTCTAACAGGGGGCAGCCCCAGCATTTT

J gene: TRBJ2-1
D gene: .
V gene: TRBV5-1
clone size: .
CDR3 protein: CASSLASNEQFF
CDR3 DNA: TGCGCCAGCAGCTTGGCCAGCAATGAGCAGTTCTTC

J gene: TRBJ2-5
D gene: .
V gene: TRBV2
clone size: few
CDR3 protein: CASSVGETQYF
CDR3 DNA: TGTGCCAGCAGCGTGGGAGAGACCCAGTACTTC

J gene: TRBJ2-7
D gene: .
V gene: TRBV5-4
clone size: .
CDR3 protein: CASSSSLAAGYEQYF
CDR3 DNA: TGTGCCAGCAGCAGTAGTTTGGCAGCGGGCTACGAGCAGTACTTC

J gene: TRBJ2-3
D gene: .
V gene: TRBV6-1
clone size: .
CDR3 protein: CASRRVIWGSDTQYF
CDR3 DNA: TGTGCCAGCAGGCGGGTGATCTGGGGGTCAGATACGCAGTATTTT

J gene: TRBJ2-1
D gene: .
V gene: TRBV30
clone size: .
CDR3 protein: CAWSRSRVRSYNEQFF
CDR3 DNA: TGTGCCTGGAGTCGGAGTAGGGTCCGATCCTACAATGAGCAGTTCTTC

J gene: TRBJ2-5
D gene: .
V gene: TRBV1
clone size: few
CDR3 protein: CTSSHRGPGLAEETQYF
CDR3 DNA: TGCACCAGCAGCCATAGGGGTCCGGGACTAGCGGAAGAGACCCAGTACTTC

J gene: TRBJ2-3
D gene: .
V gene: TRBV5-4
clone size: .
CDR3 protein: CASSPVGRHQVDTQYF
CDR3 DNA: TGTGCCAGCAGCCCGGTCGGCCGGCACCAGGTCGATACGCAGTATTTT

J gene: TRBJ2-3
D gene: .
V gene: TRBV28
clone size: .
CDR3 protein: CASSPGSQGPDTQYF
CDR3 DNA: TGTGCCAGCAGCCCTGGGTCTCAGGGCCCAGATACGCAGTATTTT

J gene: TRBJ2-7
D gene: TRBD2
V gene: TRBV4-1
clone size: .
CDR3 protein: CASSQDLAGAGYEQYF
CDR3 DNA: TGCGCCAGCAGCCAAGACCTAGCGGGAGCGGGATACGAGCAGTACTTC

J gene: TRBJ1-1
D gene: .
V gene: TRBV18
clone size: few
CDR3 protein: CASSGGQRGLMNTEAFF
CDR3 DNA: TGTGCCAGCTCGGGAGGACAGCGCGGCCTCATGAACACTGAAGCTTTCTTT

J gene: TRBJ1-2
D gene: .
V gene: TRBV5-6
clone size: .
CDR3 protein: CASSFWKMGGYTF
CDR3 DNA: TGTGCCAGCAGCTTTTGGAAAATGGGCGGCTACACCTTC

J gene: TRBJ2-2
D gene: .
V gene: TRBV5-1
clone size: .
CDR3 protein: CASSLILGELFF
CDR3 DNA: TGCGCCAGCAGCTTGATTTTGGGGGAGCTGTTTTTT

J gene: TRBJ2-4
D gene: TRBD2
V gene: TRBV6-1
clone size: once
CDR3 protein: CASSEVTSGVFYREAKNIQYF
CDR3 DNA: TGTGCCAGCAGTGAAGTCACTAGCGGAGTTTTCTATCGGGAAGCCAAAAACATTCAGTACTTC

J gene: TRBJ2-1
D gene: TRBD2
V gene: TRBV7-3
clone size: .
CDR3 protein: CASSLGTSGTADEQFF
CDR3 DNA: TGTGCCAGCAGCTTAGGGACTAGCGGGACGGCGGATGAGCAGTTCTTC

J gene: TRBJ1-2
D gene: .
V gene: TRBV28
clone size: .
CDR3 protein: CASSLPARGGYTF
CDR3 DNA: TGTGCCAGCAGTTTACCAGCTCGTGGTGGCTACACCTTC

J gene: TRBJ2-1
D gene: TRBD2
V gene: TRBV5-1
clone size: few
CDR3 protein: CASSPPLAGMVDEQFF
CDR3 DNA: TGCGCCAGCAGCCCCCCACTAGCGGGAATGGTGGATGAGCAGTTCTTC

J gene: TRBJ2-3
D gene: .
V gene: TRBV11-3
clone size: .
CDR3 protein: CASSSGTTDTQYF
CDR3 DNA: TGTGCCAGCAGCTCCGGGACTACAGATACGCAGTATTTT

J gene: TRBJ2-7
D gene: .
V gene: TRBV4-2
clone size: .
CDR3 protein: CASSRTSRSDEQYF
CDR3 DNA: TGTGCCAGCAGCCGAACTAGTAGATCAGACGAGCAGTACTTC

J gene: TRBJ1-3
D gene: .
V gene: TRBV19
clone size: .
CDR3 protein: CASHKGQSSGNTIYF
CDR3 DNA: TGTGCCAGCCACAAGGGGCAAAGCTCTGGAAACACCATATATTTT

J gene: TRBJ2-5
D gene: TRBD1
V gene: TRBV14
clone size: once
CDR3 protein: CASSQPGQLETQYF
CDR3 DNA: TGTGCCAGCAGCCAACCGGGACAGTTAGAGACCCAGTACTTC

J gene: TRBJ2-7
D gene: TRBD2
V gene: TRBV2
clone size: .
CDR3 protein: CASVGTSGSYEQYF
CDR3 DNA: TGTGCCAGCGTTGGGACTAGCGGGAGCTACGAGCAGTACTTC

J gene: TRBJ2-1
D gene: .
V gene: TRBV10-3
clone size: .
CDR3 protein: CAISEGLLHEQFF
CDR3 DNA: TGTGCCATCAGTGAAGGACTATTGCATGAGCAGTTCTTC

J gene: TRBJ1-5
D gene: TRBD1
V gene: TRBV7-8
clone size: .
CDR3 protein: CASSSRDRAPLSNQPQHF
CDR3 DNA: TGTGCCAGCAGCTCCCGGGACAGGGCCCCACTTAGCAATCAGCCCCAGCATTTT

J gene: TRBJ1-5
D gene: TRBD1
V gene: TRBV29-1
clone size: .
CDR3 protein: CSVAGQGSNQPQHF
CDR3 DNA: TGCAGCGTTGCAGGACAGGGGAGCAATCAGCCCCAGCATTTT

J gene: TRBJ1-3
D gene: .
V gene: TRBV6-5
clone size: .
CDR3 protein: CASSYSRVGSGNTIYF
CDR3 DNA: TGTGCCAGCAGTTACTCGAGGGTAGGCTCTGGAAACACCATATATTTT

J gene: TRBJ2-1
D gene: .
V gene: TRBV18
clone size: .
CDR3 protein: CASSQDRHNEQFF
CDR3 DNA: TGTGCCAGCTCGCAGGACAGACACAATGAGCAGTTCTTC

J gene: TRBJ1-4
D gene: .
V gene: TRBV15
clone size: many
CDR3 protein: CATARGEDEKLFF
CDR3 DNA: TGTGCCACCGCCAGAGGGGAGGATGAAAAACTGTTTTTT

J gene: TRBJ2-5
D gene: TRBD2
V gene: TRBV29-1
clone size: once
CDR3 protein: CSVTGLAGGETQYF
CDR3 DNA: TGCAGCGTCACCGGACTAGCGGGAGGAGAGACCCAGTACTTC

J gene: TRBJ2-1
D gene: .
V gene: TRBV11-2
clone size: .
CDR3 protein: CASSTPQGIIVNEQFF
CDR3 DNA: TGTGCCAGCAGCACACCCCAGGGGATCATTGTGAATGAGCAGTTCTTC

J gene: TRBJ2-1
D gene: .
V gene: TRBV15
clone size: .
CDR3 protein: CATSRDAHREQFF
CDR3 DNA: TGTGCCACCAGCAGAGATGCACACAGGGAGCAGTTCTTC

J gene: TRBJ1-2
D gene: .
V gene: TRBV10-3
clone size: .
CDR3 protein: CAISESGRDGYTF
CDR3 DNA: TGTGCCATCAGTGAATCGGGGAGGGACGGCTACACCTTC

J gene: TRBJ2-7
D gene: TRBD2
V gene: TRBV5-4
clone size: .
CDR3 protein: CASSLSGRAGDYEQYF
CDR3 DNA: TGTGCCAGCAGCCTTAGCGGGAGGGCCGGCGACTACGAGCAGTACTTC

J gene: TRBJ2-2
D gene: .
V gene: TRBV2
clone size: once
CDR3 protein: CASSASLFSGELFF
CDR3 DNA: TGTGCCAGCAGTGCTAGCTTATTTTCCGGGGAGCTGTTTTTT

J gene: TRBJ2-7
D gene: .
V gene: TRBV19
clone size: once
CDR3 protein: CASSISLGEQYF
CDR3 DNA: TGTGCCAGTAGTATCTCCTTGGGCGAGCAGTACTTC

J gene: TRBJ1-2
D gene: TRBD1
V gene: TRBV7-2
clone size: .
CDR3 protein: CASSPQGAGGYTF
CDR3 DNA: TGTGCCAGCAGCCCACAGGGGGCGGGCGGCTACACCTTC

J gene: TRBJ2-3
D gene: TRBD2
V gene: TRBV2
clone size: .
CDR3 protein: CASSEVGLAATDTQYF
CDR3 DNA: TGTGCCAGCAGTGAAGTGGGACTAGCGGCCACAGATACGCAGTATTTT

J gene: TRBJ1-1
D gene: TRBD1
V gene: TRBV11-1
clone size: once
CDR3 protein: CASSSYRGGPAFF
CDR3 DNA: TGTGCCAGCAGCTCCTACCGAGGGGGCCCAGCTTTCTTT

J gene: TRBJ2-6
D gene: .
V gene: TRBV5-4
clone size: .
CDR3 protein: CASSLSSSGANVLTF
CDR3 DNA: TGTGCCAGCAGCTTGAGTAGCTCTGGGGCCAACGTCCTGACTTTC

J gene: TRBJ2-2
D gene: TRBD1
V gene: TRBV6-5
clone size: few
CDR3 protein: CASSYDRGTGELFF
CDR3 DNA: TGTGCCAGCAGTTACGACAGGGGCACCGGGGAGCTGTTTTTT

J gene: TRBJ1-2
D gene: .
V gene: TRBV5-3
clone size: .
CDR3 protein: CARSLATHYGYTF
CDR3 DNA: TGTGCCAGAAGCTTGGCTACACACTATGGCTACACCTTC

J gene: TRBJ2-3
D gene: TRBD1
V gene: TRBV10-3
clone size: many
CDR3 protein: CAFSTGVGTDTQYF
CDR3 DNA: TGTGCCTTCTCCACAGGGGTGGGCACAGATACGCAGTATTTT

J gene: TRBJ2-3
D gene: .
V gene: TRBV21-1
clone size: .
CDR3 protein: CASSKENRADTQYF
CDR3 DNA: TGTGCCAGCAGCAAAGAGAACAGGGCAGATACGCAGTATTTT

J gene: TRBJ1-3
D gene: .
V gene: TRBV7-8
clone size: .
CDR3 protein: CASSPPTGSGNTIYF
CDR3 DNA: TGTGCCAGCAGCCCCCCGACAGGCTCTGGAAACACCATATATTTT

J gene: TRBJ2-7
D gene: .
V gene: TRBV6-1
clone size: .
CDR3 protein: CASSLGQNQMRQYF
CDR3 DNA: TGTGCCAGCAGCCTCGGGCAGAACCAAATGAGGCAGTACTTC

J gene: TRBJ1-1
D gene: .
V gene: TRBV14
clone size: .
CDR3 protein: CASSQAWGRGWTEAFF
CDR3 DNA: TGTGCCAGCAGCCAAGCGTGGGGCAGGGGATGGACTGAAGCTTTCTTT

J gene: TRBJ2-5
D gene: .
V gene: TRBV7-9
clone size: .
CDR3 protein: CASSFGFETQYF
CDR3 DNA: TGTGCCAGCAGCTTCGGTTTTGAGACCCAGTACTTC

J gene: TRBJ2-1
D gene: TRBD2
V gene: TRBV7-6
clone size: .
CDR3 protein: CASSFFLAGAPGNEQFF
CDR3 DNA: TGTGCCAGCAGCTTCTTTCTAGCGGGAGCCCCCGGCAATGAGCAGTTCTTC

J gene: TRBJ1-1
D gene: .
V gene: TRBV7-2
clone size: once
CDR3 protein: CASSLEEGRGAFF
CDR3 DNA: TGTGCCAGCAGCTTAGAAGAGGGGAGAGGAGCTTTCTTT

J gene: TRBJ2-3
D gene: .
V gene: TRBV27
clone size: .
CDR3 protein: CASRDYTRTDTQYF
CDR3 DNA: TGTGCCAGCAGGGACTACACCCGCACAGATACGCAGTATTTT